These 14 T cell receptor beta chains share one sample of origin, sequenced in a study of human T cells and chemical hapten exposure. Time point reported: patch test 2, 6 weeks after DPC sensitization. Treatment reported: therapeutic diphenylcyclopropenone sensitization with weekly scalp DPC. One entry per CDR3 protein results from TCRdb running MiXCR on the RACE reads. The table lists more than 85,000 distinct CDR3 sequences, approximately 10% of them singletons. The source was whole blood, collected in connection with sensitization to the hapten diphenylcyclopropenone (DPC). These receptors all come from a man in his forties or fifties with alopecia areata. Some clones in this sample may be carry-over from other donors' samples.

This clonotype was seen only a few times. The chain has TRBV6-2 or TRBV6-3 and TRBJ2-3; D assignment may be TRBD1 or TRBD2 (5 bases each). The CDR3 loop spans 17 amino acids. Trimming pared 0 bases from V and 6 bases from J, leaving 19 bases between. CDR1 is MNHEY, CDR2 SVGEGT, per germline. The CDR3, as DNA: TGTGCCAGCAGTTACTCGGAAACAGGACCGGGACGCGATACGCAGTATTTT. Translating it yields CASSYSETGPGRDTQYF.

This clonotype was counted a few times. V gene TRBV6-6 combines with J gene TRBJ2-5; TRBD2 matches at 12 bases. The CDR3 loop spans 17 amino acids. CDR1 and CDR2 (germline): MNHNY, SVGAGI (reference sequence). The ends lost 4 bases at V and 0 bases at J; junction bases unmatched: 6. The CDR3 coding sequence is TGTGCCAGCAGTTTCCGGCGACTAGCGGGAGACCAAGAGACCCAGTACTTC. It specifies CASSFRRLAGDQETQYF.

The V gene is TRBV5-1, the J gene TRBJ2-7; D call uncertain. The CDR3 is 10 amino acids. With 7 bases removed from V and 4 bases from J, the gap between germline ends came to 6 bases. Germline CDR1 and CDR2: SGHRS and YFSETQ. CDR3 residues: CASPWYEQYV. CDR3 nucleotides: TGCGCCAGCCCCTGGTACGAGCAGTACGTC.

This clonotype has at least ten counts. CDR3 loop: CASSPWSSYEQYV. The CDR3 bases are TGTGCCAGCAGTCCCTGGAGCTCCTACGAGCAGTACGTC. This chain connects TRBV12-3 or TRBV12-4 to TRBJ2-7, with unresolved D. This CDR3 contains 13 residues. Trimming took off 5 bases at V and 0 bases at J, with 8 bases between the two ends.

The V and J genes are TRBV7-9 and TRBJ2-3; D might be TRBD1 (6 bases). CDR1 is SEHNR, CDR2 FQNEAQ, per germline (reference sequence). Trimming left V 0 bases short and J 2 bases short, with 9 bases between. The CDR3 covers 15 residues. CDR3 DNA: TGTGCCAGCAGCTTAGCAAGGACAGTCACAGATACGCAGTATTTT. It is translated as CASSLARTVTDTQYF.

V gene TRBV13 combines with J gene TRBJ2-6; D not resolved. Trimming stripped 5 bases from V and 4 bases from J, with 9 bases between. Germline CDR1 and CDR2: PRHDT and FYEKMQ (reference sequence). CDR3 size: 14 residues. For the CDR3, the DNA is TGTGCCAGCAGCCCCGGAGCAGGGGCCAACGTCCTGACTTTC. Its translation: CASSPGAGANVLTF.

This clonotype was detected a few times. This chain uses TRBV5-1 with TRBJ2-2; 8 nucleotides agree with TRBD2. The V segment lost 4 bases and the J segment 7 bases; nucleotides outside the gene matches: 6. Germline V gives CDR1 SGHRS, CDR2 YFSETQ. The CDR3 is made up of 14 amino acids. DNA of the CDR3: TGCGCCAGCAGCCGACTAGCGACGGACGGGGAGCTGTTTTTT. It translates to CASSRLATDGELFF.

V usage is TRBV19 and J usage is TRBJ2-7, with D possibly TRBD2 on 6 matching bases. V gave up 1 base and J gave up 3 bases, with 13 bases separating them. CDR1 is LNHDA and CDR2 is SQIVND in the germline V gene (reference sequence). There are 15 residues in the CDR3. Here the CDR3 DNA reads TGTGCCAGTAGTATAGCGGGGGACGGGGACTACGAGCAGTACGTC. Protein: CASSIAGDGDYEQYV.

This sequence joins TRBV4-3 and TRBJ2-7; perhaps D is TRBD1 or TRBD2 (5 bases each). CDR1 and CDR2 from the germline V gene are LGHNA and YSLEER. Deletions cut 0 bases from V and 0 bases from J, with 12 bases between. The CDR3 has 16 residues. CDR3 DNA: TGCGCCAGCAGCCAAGATGAGGGACCCTCCTCCTACGAGCAGTACGTC. Its translation: CASSQDEGPSSYEQYV.

The chain has TRBV6-5 and TRBJ2-1, with D unresolved. The CDR3 sequence is 16 residues long. CDR1 MNHEY and CDR2 SVGAGI come from the germline V gene. The V end lost 0 bases, the J end lost 3 bases, and 12 bases lay between the germline ends. CDR3 coding DNA: TGTGCCAGCAGTTACTCAGTCCATGCGGACTACAATGAGCAGTTCTTC. Translated, it gives CASSYSVHADYNEQFF.

There are a few counts of this clonotype. CDR3 in amino acids: CASSLSTGGRNNEQFF. The CDR3 coding sequence is TGTGCCAGCAGCCTCAGTACAGGGGGGAGGAACAATGAGCAGTTCTTC. The J gene is TRBJ2-1, the V gene TRBV7-2; 8 bases are a match to TRBD1. Germline V gene data show CDR1 as SGHTA and CDR2 as FQGNSA. This CDR3 comprises 16 residues. Unmatched junction bases numbered 11, after V lost 5 bases and J lost 5 bases. Together with reference TRBV7-2 and TRBJ2-1, the CDR3 gives the full variable domain: GAGVSQSPSNKVTEKGKDVELRCDPISGHTALYWYRQSLGQGLEFLIYFQGNSAPDKSGLPSDRFSAERTGGSVSTLTIQRTQQEDSAVYLCASSLSTGGRNNEQFFGPGTRLTVL.

There are a few counts of this clonotype. J is TRBJ2-5 and V is TRBV12-3 or TRBV12-4, with 11 bases lining up with TRBD2. V was clipped by 6 bases and J by 5 bases; unmatched bases: 8. There are 15 residues in the CDR3. The CDR3 here is CASRSSGRARETQYF. Written as DNA, the CDR3 is TGTGCCAGCAGAAGTAGCGGGAGGGCCCGGGAGACCCAGTACTTC.

This clonotype showed up just a few times. The junction differs from germline at one of its ends, possibly a read error. The V and J genes are TRBV7-7 and TRBJ2-3, with 9 bases identical to TRBD2. Germline V gene sequence: CDR1 SSHAT, CDR2 FNYEAQ (reference sequence). The CDR3 spans 17 residues. In DNA, the CDR3 is TGTGCTAGCAGCTTCACTCGCAGCGGGAGGAGCACAGATACGCAGTATTTT. This translates into CASSFTRSGRSTDTQYF.

This chain connects TRBV6-2 or TRBV6-3 to TRBJ2-1; D unclear. The germline gives CDR1 MNHEY, CDR2 SVGEGT. This CDR3 has 13 amino acids. Trimming took off 0 bases at V and 6 bases at J, with 6 bases between the two ends. CDR3 in DNA: TGTGCCAGCAGTTACTCCGCTCGCAATGAGCAGTTCTTC. This gives the protein CASSYSARNEQFF.